This TCR beta chain is drawn from a study of vaccination and CD4 T cells after COVID-19. About the research overall: Investigators stimulated cells with overlapping spike peptides drawn from SARS-CoV-2, HCoV-NL63, HCoV-OC43 and HCoV-229E.

Cultured CD4+ T cell DNA was sequenced using the Oncomine TCR Beta short-read assay. In TCRdb, the PCR reads were re-called with MiXCR into one record per CDR3 protein. The data contain 7,000 to 9,000 distinct CDR3 sequences, around 66% of them singletons. As for treatment: roughly ten-day PBMC culture with coronavirus spike peptide pools or control peptides (ViraFEST assay). Using peptide pools, antigen-specific T cells were expanded in ViraFEST before TCRs were sequenced. When roughly 9 days of culture had elapsed, CD4+ T cells were isolated by negative selection. To note about this clonotype: Its antigen is as yet unknown.

Germline V lookup: CDR1 SEHNR, CDR2 FQNEAQ (reference sequence). V shed 5 bases and J 4 bases; nucleotides not matched to a gene: 10. The CDR3 is made up of 15 amino acids. This sequence was found in a human donor who had recovered from COVID-19. Sequencing was carried out using CD4+ T cells from blood, cultured in vitro. The chain links TRBV7-9 to TRBJ2-7, with TRBD1 matching 8 bases. CDR3 sequence reads: CASSPGGSPIYEQYF. CDR3 DNA sequence: TGTGCCAGCAGCCCAGGGGGCTCACCCATATACGAGCAGTACTTC.